One and the same sample provided the 15 T cell receptor beta chains below, sequenced in a study of blood T cell repertoires in COVID-19 (TCRdb year 2020). Receptor libraries were prepared by the immunoSEQ multiplex PCR assay. In TCRdb, the immuneACCESS table is reduced to in-frame sequences with V and J assigned. These tables do not hold every clone; where another copy was compared, an unresolved V gene accounts for under half, and the others remain unexplained. Here the sample has 150,000 to 200,000 clones; approximately 90% occur a single time. The ten biggest clones cover around 4.6% of the sample. The material sequenced was peripheral blood. These receptors all stem from a man under 40 with COVID-19, enrolled during active disease.

The chain uses TRBV6-4 and TRBJ1-6, with no clear D. This CDR3 has 14 amino acids. CDR1 MRHNA and CDR2 SNTAGT come from the germline V gene. V was shortened by 9 bases and J by 6 bases, with 15 bases between the two germline ends. DNA of the CDR3: TGTGCCAGTCCCTCGAGCGAAACTAATTCACCCCTCCACTTT. Its translation is CASPSSETNSPLHF.

The rearrangement joins TRBV6-2 or TRBV6-3 to TRBJ1-1; tentatively, D is TRBD1 (5 bases). The V end lost 4 bases, the J end lost 11 bases, and 11 bases lay between the germline ends. CDR1 and CDR2 from the germline V gene are MNHEY and SVGEGT. The CDR3 runs 11 residues. CDR3 region: CASSFGTSAFF. The CDR3 DNA sequence: TGTGCCAGCAGTTTCGGGACTTCGGCTTTCTTT.

The V gene is TRBV5-6, the J gene TRBJ2-7; 10 bases fit TRBD2. The CDR3 runs to 16 residues. The V segment lost 3 bases and the J segment 9 bases; nucleotides outside the gene matches: 15. Germline CDR1 SGHDT, CDR2 YYEEEE. CDR3 sequence (DNA): TGTGCCAGCAGCTGGGGTGAAGGAGTAGCGGGAGGTGGGCAGTACTTC. The encoded protein is CASSWGEGVAGGGQYF.

The chain joins TRBV6-2 or TRBV6-3 to TRBJ2-7, with D perhaps TRBD2 (6 bases). Germline V gene sequence: CDR1 MNHEY, CDR2 SVGEGT. V lost 0 bases to trimming and J lost 6 bases, with 18 bases between them. CDR3 length equals 16 residues. This chain's CDR3 is CASSYSIFRGSAEQYF. CDR3 sequence (DNA): TGTGCCAGCAGTTACTCGATTTTTCGGGGGTCGGCCGAGCAGTACTTC.

This clone occurred many times. The CDR3: CASSPWTSGPTDTQYF. Here the CDR3 DNA reads TGTGCCAGCAGTCCATGGACTAGCGGGCCCACAGATACGCAGTATTTT. The V and J genes are TRBV27 and TRBJ2-3; 11 nucleotides match TRBD2. With 5 bases clipped from V and 2 bases from J, the junction kept 6 bases outside the gene matches. Germline V lookup: CDR1 MNHEY, CDR2 SMNVEV (reference sequence). The CDR3 is made up of 16 amino acids.

V usage is TRBV19 and J usage is TRBJ1-4; tentatively, D is TRBD1 (6 bases). V was shortened by 3 bases and J by 5 bases, with 10 bases between the two germline ends. Germline CDR1 LNHDA, CDR2 SQIVND (reference sequence). The length of the CDR3 is 14 residues. The CDR3 protein is CASSILQGNEKLFF. In DNA form, the CDR3 reads TGTGCCAGTAGTATTCTGCAGGGGAATGAAAAACTGTTTTTT.

The chain uses TRBV29-1 and TRBJ2-7; the D is unclear. The CDR3 runs 13 residues. Germline values: CDR1 SQVTM, CDR2 ANQGSEA. Trimming pared 6 bases from V and 2 bases from J, leaving 14 bases between. CDR3 nucleotide sequence: TGCAGCGTCGTCGACAAAGCCCCCTACGAGCAGTACTTC. Amino acid sequence: CSVVDKAPYEQYF.

This sequence joins TRBV7-2 and TRBJ1-1; 7 bases are a match to TRBD1. J lost 6 bases, V lost 5 bases, and 12 bases had no gene match. Germline V lookup: CDR1 SGHTA, CDR2 FQGNSA. The CDR3 runs 15 residues. The CDR3 region has the DNA TGTGCCAGCAGCGCTAGGGGACAGCCGGCCGCTGAAGCTTTCTTT. Encoded protein: CASSARGQPAAEAFF.

The chain carries TRBV19 and TRBJ2-3; 7 bases align to TRBD2. Germline CDR1 is LNHDA and CDR2 is SQIVND (reference sequence). V was pared by 1 base and J by 2 bases, with 3 bases of the junction left unmatched. The length of the CDR3 is 15 residues. CDR3 sequence reads: CASSIAAGPTDTQYF. The CDR3 nucleotides are TGTGCCAGTAGTATAGCAGCGGGACCCACAGATACGCAGTATTTT.

The chain combines TRBV19 with TRBJ2-7; D might be TRBD1 (5 bases). The V gene's germline CDR1 is LNHDA and CDR2 SQIVND (reference sequence). V shed 4 bases and J shed 4 bases, with 14 bases lying between them. The CDR3 is 14 amino acids. CDR3 protein: CASSTYGQLYEQYF. Here the CDR3 DNA reads TGTGCCAGTAGTACCTACGGACAACTATACGAGCAGTACTTC.

The chain has TRBV2 and TRBJ2-2, with 7 bases lining up with TRBD2. This CDR3 contains 12 residues. The germline CDR1 and CDR2 sequences are SNHLY and FYNNEI. V trimming: 8 bases; J trimming: 3 bases; junction bases outside the gene matches: 0. This chain's CDR3 is CASGGDTGELFF. Here the CDR3 DNA reads TGTGCCAGCGGGGGGGACACCGGGGAGCTGTTTTTT.

The chain joins TRBV18 to TRBJ2-1; no firm D call. From germline, CDR1 is KGHSH and CDR2 LQKENI. Trimming took 0 bases from V and 5 from J, leaving 8 bases between them. CDR3 length: 14 residues. The DNA of the CDR3 is TGTGCCAGCTCACCACCGATACTGAACAATGAGCAGTTCTTC. Translating it yields CASSPPILNNEQFF.

The V call is TRBV4-3, the J call TRBJ1-5; TRBD1 aligns across 9 bases. Germline CDR1 reads LGHNA; CDR2 reads YSLEER. Losses at the gene ends were 0 bases for V and 5 bases for J; bases not matched to a gene: 2. This CDR3 region has 15 residues. CDR3 coding DNA: TGCGCCAGCAGCCAAGATGACAGGGGGGATCAGCCCCAGCATTTT. Its translation is CASSQDDRGDQPQHF.

The chain uses TRBV5-8 and TRBJ2-7; 8 bases map to TRBD1. Unmatched junction bases numbered 14, after V lost 4 bases and J lost 5 bases. CDR1 is SGHTS and CDR2 is YDEGEE in the germline V gene. The length of the CDR3 is 16 residues. As DNA, the CDR3 is TGTGCCAGCAGCAGCCGCGGCAGGGGGCAATTTGACGAGCAGTACTTC. It encodes CASSSRGRGQFDEQYF. Full variable domain (outside the CDR3, taken from reference TRBV5-8 and TRBJ2-7): EAGVTQSPTHLIKTRGQQATLRCSPISGHTSVYWYQQALGLGLQFLLWYDEGEERNRGNFPPRFSGRQFPNYSSELNVNALELEDSALYLCASSSRGRGQFDEQYFGPGTRLTVT.

The genes are TRBV7-3 and TRBJ2-7, with 7 bases matching TRBD2. The germline V gene has CDR1 SGHTA and CDR2 FQGTGA. This CDR3 comprises 14 residues. The V and J ends lost 5 bases and 3 bases, in that order; junction bases with no gene match: 7. Here the CDR3 DNA reads TGTGCCAGCAGCCAAGGACTAGTCGGCTACGAGCAGTACTTC. It specifies CASSQGLVGYEQYF.